The source of this T cell receptor (beta chain) is a study of cytomegalovirus exposure and HLA in healthy donors. Study in general: Clustering assigned 81% of the approximately 400 genotyped donors to the Caucasian-associated ancestry cluster.

Study-level points and caveats: The presence/absence work took it that sequencing depth was about the same across donors.

As for this clone: The antigen is undetermined.

Primers for the PCR totalled 60 Vbeta and 13 Jbeta. Using immunoSEQ multiplex PCR, the repertoire was profiled, and TCRdb retains in-frame clones only, with some absent. The sample carries about 200,000 clones, more than 80% recorded once. The CDR3 runs 12 residues. From germline, CDR1 is SGDLS and CDR2 YYNGEE. Trimming took off 2 bases at V and 7 bases at J, with 9 bases between the two ends. The sample consisted of PBMCs. This TCR was recovered from a man aged 25-40 years in good health and CMV-seronegative. This chain uses TRBV9 with TRBJ1-1; no clear D gene. Here the CDR3 reads CASSVLAGEAFF. CDR3 bases: TGTGCCAGCAGCGTCCTAGCCGGTGAAGCTTTCTTT.